The sequence of this T cell receptor (beta chain) was determined in a study of blood T cells in healthy people across ages. For the second PCR, which ran for about 7 to 11 cycles, a sample-barcoded 5' primer and a J-beta primer mix were used. Through a template-switch adaptor with 12 random nucleotides, each cDNA molecule received a tag. TCRdb recomputed calls from the 5' RACE reads with MiXCR, one row per CDR3 protein. The data hold over 1,500,000 distinct CDR3 sequences, with 39% observed a single time. Germline V gene lookup returns CDR1 SGHRS and CDR2 YFSETQ. The CDR3 length is 15 residues. J was trimmed by 3 bases and V by 2 bases; bases with no gene match: 7. Each donor had roughly 10 milliliters of peripheral blood drawn.

The V call is TRBV5-1, the J call TRBJ1-2, with TRBD1 matching over 7 bases. The source of this sequence is a human donor in good health. The sample was blood. This chain's CDR3 is CASSFGTARDYGYTF. The DNA of the CDR3 is TGCGCCAGCAGCTTCGGGACAGCTCGGGACTATGGCTACACCTTC.